A selection of T cell receptor beta chains follows, all from one sample in a study of Graves' ophthalmopathy and Graves' hyperthyroidism. TCRdb passed the multiplex PCR reads through MiXCR, listing each CDR3 protein once. The data contain about 400,000 distinct CDR3 sequences, approximately 20% of them singletons. The sample taken for sequencing was peripheral blood. The origin of the receptors is a woman younger than 35 with Graves' ophthalmopathy. Both conserved end residues are part of each CDR3. The D gene is left open where the match is weak. Clone size is shown for a subset of rows, as once, few, many or a class of expanded clone.

size	J	D	V	CDR3	DNA
.	TRBJ1-3	.	TRBV30	CAWVGTDGNTIYF	TGTGCCTGGGTTGGGACGGATGGGAACACCATATATTTT
many	TRBJ1-5	TRBD1	TRBV28	CASSLVPGQPNQPQHF	TGTGCCAGCAGTTTAGTCCCGGGACAGCCCAATCAGCCCCAGCATTTT
many	TRBJ2-7	.	TRBV12-5	CASGLRVGEQYF	TGTGCTAGTGGTTTGAGGGTTGGAGAGCAGTACTTC
many	TRBJ2-7	TRBD1	TRBV6-2/TRBV6-3	CASSWDSQARLSYEQYF	TGTGCCAGCAGTTGGGACAGTCAAGCCAGGTTATCCTACGAGCAGTACTTC
many	TRBJ2-2	.	TRBV20-1	CSARVAEGTGELFF	TGCAGTGCCCGGGTAGCGGAAGGAACCGGGGAGCTGTTTTTT
many	TRBJ1-5	.	TRBV12-3/TRBV12-4	CASSLKGMGYSNQPQHF	TGTGCCAGCAGTTTAAAGGGGATGGGGTATAGCAATCAGCCCCAGCATTTT
.	TRBJ1-6	.	TRBV12-3/TRBV12-4	CASQGWYNSPLHF	TGTGCCAGCCAGGGGTGGTATAATTCACCCCTCCACTTT
many	TRBJ1-1	.	TRBV12-5	CASGLAGPGAEAFF	TGTGCTAGTGGTTTGGCGGGGCCGGGCGCTGAAGCTTTCTTT
many	TRBJ2-7	.	TRBV7-2	CASSLWGASEQYF	TGTGCCAGCAGCTTATGGGGGGCAAGCGAGCAGTACTTC
.	TRBJ2-7	.	TRBV6-2/TRBV6-3	CASRAPGEAAYEQYF	TGTGCCAGCAGAGCGCCGGGCGAGGCGGCATACGAGCAGTACTTC
many	TRBJ1-3	.	TRBV12-3/TRBV12-4	CASSLLGAGNTIYF	TGTGCCAGCAGTTTATTGGGAGCTGGAAACACCATATATTTT
many	TRBJ2-2	.	TRBV11-2	CASSRGTLGRGTGELFF	TGTGCCAGCAGCCGCGGGACCCTTGGTCGTGGCACCGGGGAGCTGTTTTTT
many	TRBJ2-7	.	TRBV9	CASSATGTHSYEQYF	TGTGCCAGCAGCGCGACCGGGACACACTCCTACGAGCAGTACTTC
.	TRBJ1-1	TRBD1	TRBV11-3	CASSLNRGMNTEAFF	TGTGCCAGCAGCCTGAACAGGGGAATGAACACTGAAGCTTTCTTT
.	TRBJ2-5	.	TRBV12-3/TRBV12-4	CASSLSQGANYGYTFGSGTQYF	.